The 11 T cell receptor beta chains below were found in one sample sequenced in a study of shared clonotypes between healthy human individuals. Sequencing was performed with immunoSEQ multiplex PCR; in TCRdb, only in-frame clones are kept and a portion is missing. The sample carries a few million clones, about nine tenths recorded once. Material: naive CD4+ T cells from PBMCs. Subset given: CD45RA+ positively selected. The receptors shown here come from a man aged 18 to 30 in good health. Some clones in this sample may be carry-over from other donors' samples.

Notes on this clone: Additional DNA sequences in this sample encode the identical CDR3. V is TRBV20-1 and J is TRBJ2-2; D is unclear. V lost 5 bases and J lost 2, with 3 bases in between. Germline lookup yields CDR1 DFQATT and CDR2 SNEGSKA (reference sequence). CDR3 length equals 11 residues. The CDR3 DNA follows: TGCAGTGCTCGAAACACCGGGGAGCTGTTTTTT. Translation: CSARNTGELFF.

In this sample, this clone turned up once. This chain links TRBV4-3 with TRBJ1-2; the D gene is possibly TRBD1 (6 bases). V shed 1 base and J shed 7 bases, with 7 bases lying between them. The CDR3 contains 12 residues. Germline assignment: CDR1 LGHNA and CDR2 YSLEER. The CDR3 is CASSQAGAGYTF. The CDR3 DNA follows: TGCGCCAGCAGCCAAGCAGGGGCTGGCTACACCTTC.

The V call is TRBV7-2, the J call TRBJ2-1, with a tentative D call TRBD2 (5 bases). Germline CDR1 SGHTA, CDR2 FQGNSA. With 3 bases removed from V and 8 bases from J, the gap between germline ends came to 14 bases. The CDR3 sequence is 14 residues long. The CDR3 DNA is TGTGCCAGCAGCTTCGGAAGCGGATACGATGAGCAGTTCTTC. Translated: CASSFGSGYDEQFF.

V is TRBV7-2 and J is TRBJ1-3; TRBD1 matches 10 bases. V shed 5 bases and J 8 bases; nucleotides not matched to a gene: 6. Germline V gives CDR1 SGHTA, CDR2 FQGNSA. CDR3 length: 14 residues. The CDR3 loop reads CASSPRTGGYTIYF. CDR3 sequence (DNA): TGTGCCAGCAGCCCGCGGACAGGGGGTTACACCATATATTTT.

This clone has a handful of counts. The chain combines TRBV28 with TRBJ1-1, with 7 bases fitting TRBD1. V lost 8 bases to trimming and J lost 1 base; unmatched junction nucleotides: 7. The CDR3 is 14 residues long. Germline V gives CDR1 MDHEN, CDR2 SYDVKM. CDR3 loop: CASGPGQTNTEAFF. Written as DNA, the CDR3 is TGTGCCAGCGGACCGGGACAGACGAACACTGAAGCTTTCTTT.

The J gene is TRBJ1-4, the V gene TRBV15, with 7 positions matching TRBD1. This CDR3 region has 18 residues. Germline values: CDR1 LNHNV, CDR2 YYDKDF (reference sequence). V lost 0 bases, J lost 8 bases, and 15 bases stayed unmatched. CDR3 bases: TGTGCCACCAGCAGAGATCTCAGGGGGGGCCCCGCTTCAGAAAAACTGTTTTTT. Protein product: CATSRDLRGGPASEKLFF. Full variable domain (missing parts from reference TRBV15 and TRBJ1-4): DAMVIQNPRYQVTQFGKPVTLSCSQTLNHNVMYWYQQKSSQAPKLLFHYYDKDFNNEADTPDNFQSRRPNTSFCFLDIRSPGLGDTAMYLCATSRDLRGGPASEKLFFGSGTQLSVL.

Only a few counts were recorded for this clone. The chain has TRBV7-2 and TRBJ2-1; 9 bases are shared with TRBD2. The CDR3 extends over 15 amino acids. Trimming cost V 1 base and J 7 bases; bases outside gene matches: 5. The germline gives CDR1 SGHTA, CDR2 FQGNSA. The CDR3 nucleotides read TGTGCCAGCAGCTTAGGGGCGGGAGGGAAAAATGAGCAGTTCTTC. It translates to CASSLGAGGKNEQFF. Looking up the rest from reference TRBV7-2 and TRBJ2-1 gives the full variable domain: GAGVSQSPSNKVTEKGKDVELRCDPISGHTALYWYRQSLGQGLEFLIYFQGNSAPDKSGLPSDRFSAERTGGSVSTLTIQRTQQEDSAVYLCASSLGAGGKNEQFFGPGTRLTVL.

The CDR3: CASSSGVGTEAFF. The CDR3 DNA sequence: TGTGCCAGCAGTTCGGGGGTGGGGACTGAAGCTTTCTTT. The V call is TRBV28, the J call TRBJ1-1; TRBD1 might be the D (5 bases). CDR1 and CDR2 from the germline V gene are MDHEN and SYDVKM. Trimming shortened V by 4 bases and J by 5 bases, and 11 bases separated the two germline ends. The CDR3 length is 13 residues.

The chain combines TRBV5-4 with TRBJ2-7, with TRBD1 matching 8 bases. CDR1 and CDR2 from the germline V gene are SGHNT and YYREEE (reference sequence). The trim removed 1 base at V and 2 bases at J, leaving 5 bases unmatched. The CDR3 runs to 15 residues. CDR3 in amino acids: CASSLRTGSPYEQYF. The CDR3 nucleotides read TGTGCCAGCAGCTTGAGGACAGGGTCCCCCTACGAGCAGTACTTC.

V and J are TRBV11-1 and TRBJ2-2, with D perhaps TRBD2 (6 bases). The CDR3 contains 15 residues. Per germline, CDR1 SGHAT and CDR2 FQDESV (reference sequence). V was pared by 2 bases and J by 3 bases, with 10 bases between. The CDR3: CASSLLGGDTGELFF. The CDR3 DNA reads TGTGCCAGCAGCTTACTCGGCGGGGACACCGGGGAGCTGTTTTTT.

For the CDR3, the DNA is TGTGCCAGCTCACACGGACAGGGCCAAGAGACCCAGTACTTC. It specifies CASSHGQGQETQYF. This chain joins TRBV18 and TRBJ2-5; 8 bases align to TRBD1. The CDR3 runs 14 residues. The V gene end was trimmed by 4 bases and the J gene end by 1 base; junction bases not matched to a gene: 2. From germline, CDR1 is KGHSH and CDR2 LQKENI.